Detailed here is one TCR beta chain. Its antigen remains unidentified. No much larger clone is present one base from it, and per-base qualities are unavailable. This sample was taken from a study of T cell responses to AZD1222 COVID-19 vaccine listed by TCRdb under 2021. Background on the whole study: AZD1222 recipients with second doses at about 4 weeks or about 12 weeks were pooled, because spike-specific TCR depth and breadth did not differ between schedules. TCR sequencing covered roughly 230 trial participants: 200 to 220 given two doses of AZD1222 and about 26 given two doses of MenACWY control vaccine. Enrollment into the trials was organized by age into subgroups of 18-55, 56-69 and 70-plus years, and those subgroups contained approximately 150, 30 and 60 TCR-sequenced participants, respectively. Findings and caveats that apply to the study as a whole: Because no day 14 peak-response samples were available, the repertoires could be characterized only after the peak T cell response. Reportedly, almost half of the unique spike-specific TCRs recognized epitopes lying outside the regions that are mutated in the B.1.351 and B.1.1.7 variants. The vaccine-associated CD4 TCRs covered the entire spike protein, and the dominant responses fell in regions 160-218 and 743-854. After two AZD1222 doses, both the breadth and the depth of spike-specific TCRs were significantly higher than at day 0 and than in MenACWY recipients. The 56-69-year group was small, and its depth increase did not reach significance, likely because of low power. Participants were mostly white British, with more females than males. The authors suggested clonal diversity may have been underestimated. Only six AZD1222 recipients were SARS-CoV-2 seropositive at baseline, limiting conclusions about previously exposed vaccinees.

Trimming leaves V shorter by 9 bases and J shorter by 0 bases, with the junction holding 7 bases beyond the gene matches. According to the germline V gene, CDR1 reads ENHRY and CDR2 reads SYGVKD. The CDR3 measures 14 amino acids from cysteine to phenylalanine. Only the CDR3 region is kept as DNA, spanning 42 bases read in frame from base 1. Reading the label with the study, this specimen's time point is: baseline before first vaccination. Vaccinee samples came from UK trials COV001 and COV002, including a single-blind randomized controlled phase 2/3 trial of AZD1222 (ChAdOx1 nCoV-19) in healthy adults. Trial participant PBMC samples were collected at day 0 and day 28 after the second dose for TCRbeta chain sequencing. The CDR3 regions of human TCRbeta chains were subjected to immunosequencing. Per the original workflow: TCRs in the repertoires were matched against a reference library of SARS-CoV-2-specific TCRs that had been generated with the MIRA antigen-specificity platform. Breadth was defined as the fraction of unique TCRs that were SARS-CoV-2-associated, and depth was defined as the fraction of total T cells that were SARS-CoV-2-associated. Using the MIRA data, each spike-specific TCR was mapped to the spike region that the TCR reacts to and placed in a CD4 or CD8 class. Log10-transformed breadth and depth values were compared by one-way ANOVA with Sidak's multiple comparisons tests. TCRdb stores this immuneACCESS table with in-frame sequences only. Part of the clones is absent; in the studies checked, under half of the shortfall reflects unresolved V genes, and no reason is known for the rest. The V and J calls and clone size are taken from that table; D and trimming were inferred from the DNA. Present in this sample are 80,000 to 95,000 clones, approximately 90% of which were seen just once. Approximately 5.7% of the sample belongs to the ten largest clones.

The sequence was obtained from an adult in good health. The starting material was peripheral blood, obtained on day 0 of AZD1222 vaccination. The chain uses TRBV10-3 and TRBJ2-7, with 8 central nucleotides matching TRBD2. The nucleotides are TGTGCCATACGGACTAGCCAAAGCTCCTACGAGCAGTACTTC. Its translation reads: CAIRTSQSSYEQYF.